The TCR beta chain under discussion was sequenced for a study of T cell clones after liver transplantation. About the study: Samples came from ITN030ST, which attempted immunosuppression withdrawal within 2 years of liver transplantation. Pre-transplant mixed lymphocyte reactions yielded third-party-reactive TCRbeta sequences as comparators for graft-donor-reactive sequences.

The protocol was immunoSEQ multiplex PCR, while the TCRdb copy is restricted to in-frame clones and leaves out a portion. The sample has tens of thousands of clones, about 73% seen once. Trimming shortened V by 5 bases and J by 0 bases, and 6 bases separated the two germline ends. This CDR3 spans 13 amino acids. Germline CDR1 reads SGHVS; CDR2 reads FNYEAQ. The receptor's source is a human patient who received a liver transplant. Some T cells may possibly be graft donor cells. This specimen was CD4+ T cells from blood, taken at the 15-month timepoint. This chain connects TRBV7-6 to TRBJ2-3; D remains unclear. This CDR3 is CASSPQSTDTQYF. CDR3 coding DNA: TGTGCCAGCAGCCCTCAGAGCACAGATACGCAGTATTTT.